This entry concerns a single TCR beta chain. The antigen this receptor binds is unknown. No base qualities exist here, and no much larger clone lies one base off it. The cohort consisted of 600 or so healthy bone marrow donors. Cohort members were all nominally healthy when sampled, although unrecorded immune exposures were likely present. The donor was CMV seronegative and belonged to the group of over 350 seronegative cohort members. A peripheral blood sample was provided by each donor, and peripheral blood mononuclear cells were used for TCR beta sequencing. Genomic DNA extraction from the blood cell samples was performed with the Qiagen DNeasy Blood Extraction Kit. The CDR3 runs 14 amino acids, cysteine and phenylalanine included. Only the CDR3 DNA is retained, 42 bases long and in frame from the first base. The CDR1 and CDR2 encoded by the germline V gene are SGDLS and YYNGEE. Trimming removed 0 bases from V and 7 bases from J, leaving 13 bases between the germline ends.

This sample is part of a study of cytomegalovirus exposure and HLA in healthy donors (dated 2017 in TCRdb). With regard to the full study: According to an earlier analysis of 550 to 750 of the donors, 150 million to 200 million T cells yielded over 90 million unique TCR beta sequences and roughly 280 Gb of sequence data. An early release covering 550 to 700 HLA-typed donors comprised about 310 gigabases of sequencing data and 85 million to 100 million unique TCR sequences. Of the 300 to 500 genotyped donors, 81% were placed in the genetic ancestry cluster associated with self-reported Caucasian donors. The study was designed to test whether signatures of past pathogen exposure could be identified by cataloging public T cell receptors. The study used immunosequencing to profile the T cell repertoires of some 600 subjects and linked those repertoires to cytomegalovirus serostatus. In addition to the first cohort of approximately 650 subjects, a separate validation cohort of approximately 120 different subjects was used. High-throughput TCR immunosequencing, statistical association of individual TCRs with disease status, and machine learning were combined to predict cytomegalovirus infection status. A later analysis re-analyzed previously published TCR beta repertoires from 660 or so donors and added high-resolution HLA genotyping to study TCR occurrence patterns. In the later analysis, no new phenotypic data were used to find candidate immune exposures; instead, reliance was placed on TCR beta sequences and their occurrence across donors. An earlier analysis of approximately 640 of the donors applied high-throughput TCR beta sequencing to assess whether each TCR beta V gene segment acted as functional or pseudogenic. Donor age, sex, ethnicity and CMV serostatus were compiled together with the repertoire data. A later genetic analysis used genome-wide SNP genotypes for about 65% of the 666 donors, treating that subset as a discovery cohort. All discovery cohort repertoires had been generated using a single sequencing platform. Both class I and class II loci were covered by HLA typing, at four-digit resolution. The number of donors typed differed by locus, with roughly 629-640 for A, B, C, DRB1 and DQB1, roughly 520 for DQA1, about 610 for DPA1, and some 450 for DPB1. Four to six DR-DQ haplotypes were handled as single units for association and clustering, since linkage in the cohort was strong. Across some 400 genotyped donors of the cohort, an average of 235,054 unique TCR beta nucleotide sequences per donor were sequenced, and about a sixth of those sequences were non-productive. Summary of the overall study and its limitations: A later analysis found that HLA-associated TCR beta chains were more clonally expanded and had lower generation probabilities than equally common non-associated chains. The authors suggested that the approach could potentially be extended to other disease states and immunological phenotypes. A cluster of highly shared sequence variants was judged likely to be a technical artifact of the sequencing pipeline. The cohort was sequenced for TCR beta chains only, and without alpha or paired-chain data the features that could be detected were limited. In vitro tests confirmed that a few of the cytomegalovirus-associated TCR beta chains recognize cytomegalovirus antigens. Correlated functional status among segregating V segments might be attributable to linkage disequilibrium, but an unknown experimental factor could not be ruled out. V-gene and J-gene trimming of TCR beta chains was associated with a missense DCLRE1C variant in a later genetic analysis, and the association was replicated in an independent cohort. The study gave a list of 150 to 200 TCR beta chains associated with cytomegalovirus. In an earlier analysis of 587 of the donors, most TCR beta V segments appeared in productive rearrangements about 87% or about 30% of the time, broadly matching IMGT annotations. According to a later genetic analysis, donors in an Asian-associated ancestry cluster had fewer N-insertions in productive TCRs than the approximately 700-donor mean. According to a later analysis, parvovirus B19, influenza, CMV and Epstein-Barr virus appeared linked to several top co-occurrence clusters. When HLA alleles, especially DR and DQ, strongly co-occurred, attributing TCR associations to individual alleles was difficult. Specific HLA alleles were associated with around 18,000 TCR beta sequences at a false discovery rate of 0.05 in a later analysis. While some public TCRs were present in many individuals, most TCR sequences turned up only very rarely across donors. In a later analysis, TCR association rates were found to vary across HLA loci, with the most associated TCRs seen for DRB1 alleles and the fewest for HLA-C alleles. Most CMV-associated TCR beta chains appeared to be HLA-restricted in a later analysis, and the HLA associations seemed to be driven largely by CMV exposure. CMV serostatus was the only immune exposure information available for the cohort. Presence/absence analyses assumed roughly uniform sequencing depth across donors, an assumption that may not hold. The classifier was reported to diagnose cytomegalovirus status with high specificity and sensitivity in both the original cohort and the validation cohort. The earlier analysis of approximately 540 of the donors excluded around 17 rarely observed V segments, including chromosome 9 orphons, because counts were too low. A further reported finding was that TCR beta sequences accurately predicted the HLA-A and HLA-B alleles for most subjects in the first cohort. Some IMGT-functional V segments, including TRBV6-2 and TRBV6-3, could not be distinguished by the 87-base-pair reads and were therefore excluded. Because HLA typing was missing for some donors at each locus, association tests included only the typed subset.

The library was obtained by the immunoSEQ multiplex PCR assay. For the multiplex PCR, a mixture combining 60 forward primers for TCR Vbeta segments and 13 reverse primers for TCR Jbeta segments was used. A multiplex PCR assay on genomic DNA amplified the CDR3 region of rearranged TCR beta genes. On the Illumina HiSeq System, the amplified TCR beta libraries were sequenced as 87-base-pair reads. In the original analysis: A later analysis tallied around 80 million unique TCR beta chains across the 666 repertoires, and approximately 12 million of those chains were shared by two or more donors. To remove PCR and sequencing errors, raw reads were error-corrected and collapsed into unique sequences using a nearest-neighbor algorithm that merged closely related sequences. Alignment of CDR3 sequences to IMGT reference sequences was used to assign V, D and J gene segments. Each retained sequence needed at least a six-nucleotide match to both a V gene segment and a J gene segment. A rearrangement counted as productive if the CDR3 had no stop codons and remained in frame with V and J, and every other rearrangement counted as non-productive. CDR3 was defined according to IMGT convention as the region running from the second conserved V-encoded cysteine to the conserved J-encoded phenylalanine. The earlier analysis of some 540 of the donors excluded any sequence lacking an unambiguous match to a single V gene segment. In an earlier analysis of about 590 of the donors, a V segment was called functional when productive rearrangements were above 56.7%, and segregating when the standard deviation between donors exceeded 5%. To diagnose cytomegalovirus status from the catalog of TCR beta chain sequences, a statistical classification framework was built. In a later analysis, V and J genes were assigned by comparing TCR nucleotide sequences against IMGT/GENE-DB human TR gene sequences. Using the TCRdist pipeline, a later analysis assigned CDR3 sequences along with most-parsimonious VDJ recombination scenarios. In a later analysis, every TCR beta chain was defined by the combination of its CDR3 amino acid sequence and its V-gene family, and reads without a unique V-gene family were dropped. As a way to deal with suspected cross-contamination and a sequencing artifact, a later analysis dropped approximately 570 nucleotide sequences that were highly shared and had low generation probability. A later analysis calculated a clonal expansion index for each public chain from normalized within-repertoire ranks of inferred template counts. In a later analysis, generation probabilities were computed with a VDJ recombination model fitted to out-of-frame rearrangements, and the resulting probabilities were checked against IGoR. A later analysis scored TCR-TCR, TCR-HLA and TCR-CMV co-occurrence with hypergeometric tests, applying a repertoire-size bias correction to TCR pairs. A later analysis estimated false discovery rates by permuting HLA or CMV assignments 20 times. In a later analysis, co-occurring TCRs were grouped using DBSCAN, with TCRdist sequence similarity added in when clustering inside HLA-allele-positive subsets. For co-occurrence clustering, repertoires with fewer than 30,000 or more than 120,000 public chains were excluded, along with several repertoires with anomalous nucleotide sharing. Here the immuneACCESS table is served through TCRdb, limited to in-frame sequences with V and J called. Missing clones are a known gap in these copies; in checked studies unresolved V genes cover under half, and the rest lacks a known reason. The V and J calls and clone size are taken from that table; D and trimming were inferred from the DNA. In all, the sample holds 200,000 or so clones, and 60% to 85% of those were seen once. Jointly, the top ten make up roughly 16% of the sample.

Recombination linked TRBV9 to TRBJ1-2, with no confident D gene call. The sequence was obtained from a man between 40 and 49 years old in good health and CMV-seronegative. Sample: PBMCs. The nucleotides read TGTGCCAGCAGCGTAGGTGGCGGGGATTTTGGCTACACCTTC. It codes for CASSVGGGDFGYTF.